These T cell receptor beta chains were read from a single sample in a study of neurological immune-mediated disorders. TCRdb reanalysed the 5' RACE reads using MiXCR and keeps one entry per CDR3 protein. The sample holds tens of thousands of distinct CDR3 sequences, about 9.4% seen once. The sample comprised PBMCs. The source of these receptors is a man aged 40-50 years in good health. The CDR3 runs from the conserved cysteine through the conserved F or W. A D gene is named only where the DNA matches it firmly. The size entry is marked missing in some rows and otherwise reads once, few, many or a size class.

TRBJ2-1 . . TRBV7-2 TGTGCCAGCAGCTTATTAAAAGGGAACAATGAGCAGTTCTTC CASSLLKGNNEQFF
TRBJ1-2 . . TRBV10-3 TGTGCCATCAGTGAGGGGGACTGGGATGGCTACACCTTC CAISEGDWDGYTF
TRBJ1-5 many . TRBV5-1 TGCGCCAGCAGCTTGGGGGGCCAAGGCAATCAGCCCCAGCATTTT CASSLGGQGNQPQHF
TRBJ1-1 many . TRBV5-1 TGCGCCAGCAGCTCCACAGGGACACGATTGGTCACTGAAGCTTTCTTT CASSSTGTRLVTEAFF
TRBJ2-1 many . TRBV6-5 TGTGCCAGCAGTTACTCCGCGGGAACTGAGCAGTTCTTC CASSYSAGTEQFF
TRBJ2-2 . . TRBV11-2 TGTGCCAGCAGCTTCGGGGCAGCGAGCACCGGGGAGCTGTTTTTT CASSFGAASTGELFF
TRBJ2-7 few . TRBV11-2 TGTGCCACCCAGCCGGGACACCTCTACGAGCAGTACTTC CATQPGHLYEQYF
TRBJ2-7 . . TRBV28 TGTGCCAGCAAGGGGTTGTGGGCCTACGAGCAGTACTTC CASKGLWAYEQYF
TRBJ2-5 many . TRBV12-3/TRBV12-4 TGTGCCAGCAGTAGAACCCCGGGATCCCAAGAGACCCAGTACTTC CASSRTPGSQETQYF
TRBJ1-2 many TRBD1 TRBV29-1 TGCAGCGTCTCGGGACAGGCACGAGACACCTTC CSVSGQARDTF
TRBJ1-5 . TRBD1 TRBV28 TGTGCCAGCAGAGACAGGGGTGGTGGTAGCAATCAGCCCCAGCATTTT CASRDRGGGSNQPQHF
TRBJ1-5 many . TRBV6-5 TGTGCCAGCAGTTATACGGGGGGGGATCAGCCCCAGCATTTT CASSYTGGDQPQHF
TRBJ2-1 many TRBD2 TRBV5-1 TGCGCCAGCAGCTTGACTAGCGGGACCTCCTACAATGAGCAGTTCTTC CASSLTSGTSYNEQFF
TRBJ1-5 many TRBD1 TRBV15 TGTGCCACCAGCAGAGACCCCTCAGGGGGGATAAGCAATCAGCCCCAGCATTTT CATSRDPSGGISNQPQHF
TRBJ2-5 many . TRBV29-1 TGCAGCGTTGACGGGGAGACCCAGTACTTC CSVDGETQYF
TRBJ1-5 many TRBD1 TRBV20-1 TGCAGTGCTGCCGACACAGGGGGTCTGGAACAGCCCCAGCATTTT CSAADTGGLEQPQHF
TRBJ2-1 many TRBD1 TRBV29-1 TGCAGCGTGGATGGGACAGGTTATGAGAATGAGCAGTTCTTC CSVDGTGYENEQFF
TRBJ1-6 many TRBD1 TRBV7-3 TGTGCCAGCAGCGAAACGACAGGGAATGGTTCACCCCTCCACTTT CASSETTGNGSPLHF
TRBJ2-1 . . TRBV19 TGTGCCGTTCCCGGGTTCCAGCAGTTCTTC CAVPGFQQFF
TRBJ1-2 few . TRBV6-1 TGTGCCAGCAGAGGACAGTCCTACTATGGCTACACCTTC CASRGQSYYGYTF
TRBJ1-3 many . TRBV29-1 TGCAGCGTTCTACAGGGTTCTGGAAACACCATATATTTT CSVLQGSGNTIYF
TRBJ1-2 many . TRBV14 TGTGCCAGCAGCCAAGTTGGGGGTAATGGCTACACCTTC CASSQVGGNGYTF
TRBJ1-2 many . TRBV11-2 TGTGCCAGCAGCCCTTTGTACAGGGATTCGGGTGGCTACACCTTC CASSPLYRDSGGYTF
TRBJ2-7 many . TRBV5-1 TGCGCCAGCAGCCCGCTCCGTTCAGGAGGGGGAGCCTACGAGCAGTACTTC CASSPLRSGGGAYEQYF
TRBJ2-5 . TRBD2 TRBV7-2 TGTGCCAGCAGCGCTCTCGGGGGGGTTCAAGAGACACAGTACTTC CASSALGGVQETQYF
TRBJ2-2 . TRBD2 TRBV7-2 TGTGCCAGCGTAGCGGGAGCGACCGGGGAGCTGTTTTTT CASVAGATGELFF
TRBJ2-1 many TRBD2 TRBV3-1 TGTGCCAGCAGCCAAGAACTAGCGGGAGGGCTAAACAATGAGCAGTTCTTC CASSQELAGGLNNEQFF
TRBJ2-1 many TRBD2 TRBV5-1 TGCGCCAGCAGCCAAAACGGGGGGGACAATGAGCAGTTCTTC CASSQNGGDNEQFF
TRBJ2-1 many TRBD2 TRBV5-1 TGCGCCAGCAGCGCAACTAGCGGGACCTACAATGAGCAGTTCTTC CASSATSGTYNEQFF
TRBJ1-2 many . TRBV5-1 TGCGCCAGCAGCCAGTACGGGGATAGCTATGGCTACACCTTC CASSQYGDSYGYTF
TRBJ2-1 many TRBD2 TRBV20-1 TGCAGTGCTGACCTAGCGGGGGCGGTAAATGAGCAGTTCTTC CSADLAGAVNEQFF
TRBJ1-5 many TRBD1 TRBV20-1 TGCAGTGCTAGGACAGGGAATCAGCCCCAGCATTTT CSARTGNQPQHF
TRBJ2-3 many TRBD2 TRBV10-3 TGTGCCATCACGGAGACTAGCGGGGGCGGGGATACGCAGTATTTT CAITETSGGGDTQYF
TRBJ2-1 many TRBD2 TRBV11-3 TGTGCCAGCAGCTTAACTACCGGGGGGGGAGATAGCTCCTACAATGAGCAGTTCTTC CASSLTTGGGDSSYNEQFF
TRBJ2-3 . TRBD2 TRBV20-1 TGCAGTGAAGCGGGGGTCAGCACAGATACGCAGTATTTT CSEAGVSTDTQYF
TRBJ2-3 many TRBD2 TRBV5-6 TGTGCCAGCAGCTCTAGCGGGGGGGGAGGAGATACGCAGTATTTT CASSSSGGGGDTQYF
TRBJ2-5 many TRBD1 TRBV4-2 TGTGCCAGCAGCCAAGAAGGTGGGGGGACAGGACAAGAGACCCAGTACTTC CASSQEGGGTGQETQYF
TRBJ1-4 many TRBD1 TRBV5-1 TGCGCCAGCCGGCAGACAGGGGATGAAAAACTGTTTTTT CASRQTGDEKLFF
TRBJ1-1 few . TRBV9 TGTGCCAGCAGTCCGGGGGGCAGGGGTGGTGAAGCTTTCTTT CASSPGGRGGEAFF
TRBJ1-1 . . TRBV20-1 TGCAGTGCCGTATACAGCAATGAAGCTTTCTTT CSAVYSNEAFF
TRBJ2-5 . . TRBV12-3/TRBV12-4 TGTGCCAGCAGCCCACAACTAGTTTCGGAGACCCAGTACTTC CASSPQLVSETQYF
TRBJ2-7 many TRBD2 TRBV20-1 TGCAGTGCTAGAGATCTCCTAGCGGGGGTCGAGCAGTACTTC CSARDLLAGVEQYF
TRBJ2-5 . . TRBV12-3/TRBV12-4 TGTGTCAGCAGCCCTCGACATATCCAAGAGACCCAGTACTTC CVSSPRHIQETQYF
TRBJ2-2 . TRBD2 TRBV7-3 TGTGCCAGCAGCTTACTTACTAGCGGGATTCTCGGGGAGCTGTTTTTT CASSLLTSGILGELFF
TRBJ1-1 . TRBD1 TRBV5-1 TGCGCCAGCCAGGACAGGGAGATGAACACTGAAGCTTTCTTT CASQDREMNTEAFF
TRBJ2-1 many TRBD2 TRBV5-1 TGCGCCAGCAGCTTGGCTAGCGGGAGGGGACGAGACAATGAGCAGTTCTTC CASSLASGRGRDNEQFF
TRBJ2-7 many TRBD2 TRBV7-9 TGTGCCAGCAGCCCGGTGGGGGACTACACCTACGAGCAGTACTTC CASSPVGDYTYEQYF
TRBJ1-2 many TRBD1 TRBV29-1 TGCAGCGTAACCGGGACAGGCAACTATGGCTACACCTTC CSVTGTGNYGYTF
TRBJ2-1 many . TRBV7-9 TGTGCCAGCAGCTTACCCCCCGGGGTCAATGAGCAGTTCTTC CASSLPPGVNEQFF
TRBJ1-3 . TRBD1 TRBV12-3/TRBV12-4 TGTGCCAGCAGCCCTGGACAGGGAAGCGCCATATATTTT CASSPGQGSAIYF
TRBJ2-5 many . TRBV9 TGTGCCAGCAGCTCTGGGGGAGTAGAGACCCAGTACTTC CASSSGGVETQYF
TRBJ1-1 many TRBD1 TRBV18 TGTGCCAGCTCACCTTCCGGGACAGGGGCTTGGAGCACTGAAGCTTTCTTT CASSPSGTGAWSTEAFF
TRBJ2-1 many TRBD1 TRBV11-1 TGTGCCAGCAGCTTAAGAGCCGGGACAGGGGGAGATGAGCAGTTCTTC CASSLRAGTGGDEQFF
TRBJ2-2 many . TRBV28 TGTGCCAGCAGTTCACAGGGTATACCGAACACCGGGGAGCTGTTTTTT CASSSQGIPNTGELFF
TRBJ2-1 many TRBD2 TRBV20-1 TGCAGTGCTAGAACCTTAGCGGGGGTTAACAATGAGCAGTTCTTC CSARTLAGVNNEQFF